The 30 T cell receptor beta chains below were found in one sample sequenced in a study of human T cells and chemical hapten exposure. A single record per CDR3 protein comes from TCRdb applying MiXCR to the RACE reads. Of around 300,000 distinct CDR3 sequences in the sample, around 5.5% were seen once. Specified time point: pre-sensitization, week 0. Treatment denoted: therapeutic diphenylcyclopropenone sensitization with weekly scalp DPC. Sequenced material: whole blood, taken in connection with sensitization to the hapten diphenylcyclopropenone (DPC). Receptor source: a woman under 30 with alopecia areata. Some clones in this sample may be carry-over from other donors' samples.

This clonotype was seen more than once but under ten times. The V gene is TRBV7-2, the J gene TRBJ2-7; 10 bases are shared with TRBD2. Unmatched junction bases numbered 5, after V lost 3 bases and J lost 3 bases. In germline, CDR1 is SGHTA, CDR2 FQGNSA. The CDR3 loop spans 15 amino acids. The chain's CDR3 is CASSFVAGGLYEQYF. As DNA, the CDR3 is TGTGCCAGCAGCTTCGTAGCGGGGGGCCTCTACGAGCAGTACTTC.

CDR3 amino acids: CASNSAGTGQFF. Here the CDR3 DNA reads TGCGCCAGCAACTCCGCCGGGACAGGGCAGTTCTTC. The chain employs TRBV5-1 and TRBJ2-1; TRBD1 aligns across 8 bases. This CDR3 comprises 12 residues. Germline V gene lookup returns CDR1 SGHRS and CDR2 YFSETQ. V lost 6 bases, J lost 12 bases, and 8 bases stayed unmatched. Full variable domain (remainder filled in from reference TRBV5-1 and TRBJ2-1): KAGVTQTPRYLIKTRGQQVTLSCSPISGHRSVSWYQQTPGQGLQFLFEYFSETQRNKGNFPGRFSGRQFSNSRSEMNVSTLELGDSALYLCASNSAGTGQFFGPGTRLTVL.

This clonotype was counted at least ten times. This rearrangement joins TRBV7-9 to TRBJ1-3; D remains unclear. This CDR3 has 14 residues. The germline V and J ends were trimmed by 5 bases and 6 bases, with 14 bases remaining between them. Germline CDR1 and CDR2: SEHNR and FQNEAQ (reference sequence). The CDR3 DNA reads TGTGCCAGCAGCCTCATACCGTTGGAAAACACCATATATTTT. This encodes CASSLIPLENTIYF.

The rearrangement uses TRBV10-3 and TRBJ1-1; a possible D gene is TRBD1 (5 bases). The CDR3 length is 13 residues. Germline-derived CDR1 and CDR2 are ENHRY and SYGVKD. Trimming cost V 7 bases and J 0 bases, with 9 bases left between them. CDR3 nucleotide sequence: TGTGCCATCAATGGGGGGGTGAACACTGAAGCTTTCTTT. This sequence encodes CAINGGVNTEAFF.

This clonotype showed up just a few times. The chain uses TRBV7-8 and TRBJ1-5; D uncertain. Germline lookup yields CDR1 SGHVS and CDR2 FQNEAQ. The CDR3 sequence is 16 residues long. V gave up 5 bases and J gave up 0 bases, with 14 bases separating them. The CDR3 here is CASSGPGRNSNQPQHF. The CDR3 DNA sequence: TGTGCCAGCAGCGGGCCCGGACGTAATAGCAATCAGCCCCAGCATTTT.

V and J are TRBV4-3 and TRBJ2-2; D gene unclear. The CDR3 is 14 residues long. The ends were cut back, 0 bases at V and 3 bases at J, with 5 bases in the middle. CDR1 and CDR2 from the germline V gene are LGHNA and YSLEER. The CDR3 sequence is CASSQDEYTGELFF. CDR3 DNA sequence: TGCGCCAGCAGCCAAGATGAGTACACCGGGGAGCTGTTTTTT.

The V and J genes are TRBV20-1 and TRBJ2-3; D is ambiguous. Between the trimmed V and J ends, which lost 6 bases and 2 bases, there was a span of 6 bases. The CDR3 runs 11 residues. Germline lookup yields CDR1 DFQATT and CDR2 SNEGSKA (reference sequence). The CDR3 DNA follows: TGCAGTGCCACTTACACAGATACGCAGTATTTT. This gives the protein CSATYTDTQYF.

J is TRBJ2-3 and V is TRBV20-1; TRBD2 matches 12 bases. CDR1 is DFQATT and CDR2 is SNEGSKA in the germline V gene (reference sequence). V lost 5 bases, J lost 6 bases, and 6 bases stayed unmatched. This CDR3 spans 14 amino acids. The CDR3 DNA is TGCAGTGCTCATCTAGCGGGGGGGCTGGATACGCAGTATTTT. Translation: CSAHLAGGLDTQYF.

The chain couples TRBV7-8 to TRBJ1-3; D call uncertain. Germline CDR1 is SGHVS and CDR2 is FQNEAQ. This CDR3 contains 16 residues. The V end was cut by 2 bases, the J end by 3 bases, with 14 bases between. The CDR3 nucleotides read TGTGCCAGCAGCTTAAAGGAAAATACATATGGAAACACCATATATTTT. This gives the protein CASSLKENTYGNTIYF. Combining the CDR3 with reference TRBV7-8 and TRBJ1-3 gives the whole variable domain GAGVSQSPRYKVAKRGQDVALRCDPISGHVSLFWYQQALGQGPEFLTYFQNEAQLDKSGLPSDRFFAERPEGSVSTLKIQRTQQEDSAVYLCASSLKENTYGNTIYFGEGSWLTVV.

In this sample, this clonotype turned up a few times. The chain uses TRBV18 and TRBJ2-7; possible D gene TRBD1, 7 bases. The germline V gene has CDR1 KGHSH and CDR2 LQKENI. The germline V and J ends were trimmed by 4 bases and 0 bases, with 16 bases remaining between them. This CDR3 region has 16 residues. This chain's CDR3 is CASSRLQGRTSYEQYF. In DNA, the CDR3 is TGTGCCAGCTCACGTCTACAGGGGAGGACCTCCTACGAGCAGTACTTC.

This clonotype was seen only a few times. The chain links TRBV4-3 to TRBJ2-6, with 7 nucleotides matching TRBD1. The CDR3 is made up of 15 amino acids. Germline assignment: CDR1 LGHNA and CDR2 YSLEER. J was trimmed by 2 bases and V by 2 bases; bases with no gene match: 0. The CDR3 DNA follows: TGCGCCAGCAGCCAACAGGGGGCTGGGGCCAACGTCCTGACTTTC. Translation gives CASSQQGAGANVLTF.

CDR3 bases: TGTGCCAGCAGCTTGGGCGTCGCCCTTCCTCAAGAGACCCAGTACTTC. This sequence encodes CASSLGVALPQETQYF. This chain uses TRBV7-2 with TRBJ2-5; D remains ambiguous. Trimming removed 3 bases at V and 2 bases at J, with 16 bases between. Germline V lookup: CDR1 SGHTA, CDR2 FQGNSA. This CDR3 contains 16 residues.

V usage is TRBV24-1 and J usage is TRBJ1-3; D uncertain. From germline, CDR1 is KGHDR and CDR2 SFDVKD. The V and J ends lost 7 bases and 0 bases respectively, with 18 bases between them. CDR3 size: 17 residues. DNA of the CDR3: TGTGCCACCAGCGGGGTGAGCCCGTGGAGCTCTGGAAACACCATATATTTT. Its protein is CATSGVSPWSSGNTIYF.

This clonotype was detected many times. The chain uses TRBV11-2 and TRBJ1-6; D may be TRBD1 (6 bases). V lost 2 bases and J 9 bases, leaving 14 bases between the germline ends. The CDR3 has 15 residues. In germline, CDR1 is SGHAT, CDR2 FQNNGV. This CDR3 is CASSLSGGRSSPLHF. In DNA form, the CDR3 reads TGTGCCAGCAGCTTATCCGGGGGCCGGTCTTCACCCCTCCACTTT.

V gene TRBV20-1 combines with J gene TRBJ1-5; weak D call: TRBD1 (6 bases). Trimming removed 6 bases from V and 3 bases from J, with 15 bases in between. CDR1 is DFQATT and CDR2 is SNEGSKA in the germline V gene (reference sequence). This CDR3 is 14 amino acids long. The DNA of the CDR3 is TGCAGTGCCCCCCCGGCAGGGGACAATCAGCCCCAGCATTTT. Translating it yields CSAPPAGDNQPQHF.

In this sample, this clonotype turned up many times. Germline is not matched at one junction end, which may reflect a read error. The chain combines TRBV29-1 with TRBJ1-2; 7 bases map to TRBD1. The CDR3 loop spans 13 amino acids. The germline V gene has CDR1 SQVTM and CDR2 ANQGSEA. The CDR3 coding sequence is TGCAGCGTTGGGGGACAGTTCGACTACGGCTACACCTTC. This sequence encodes CSVGGQFDYGYTF.

This clonotype has ten or more counts. This chain connects TRBV3-1 to TRBJ1-2, with D perhaps TRBD1 (5 bases). The CDR3 runs to 18 residues. Looked up from germline, CDR1 is LGHDT and CDR2 is YNNKEL (reference sequence). V lost 0 bases, J lost 6 bases, and 23 bases lay in between. The chain's CDR3 is CASSQEWATVPAFDGYTF. The CDR3 nucleotides are TGTGCCAGCAGCCAAGAGTGGGCGACAGTCCCGGCTTTTGATGGCTACACCTTC.

J is TRBJ2-1 and V is TRBV4-1; 7 bases line up with TRBD2. Germline loops: CDR1 MGHRA, CDR2 YSYEKL. The CDR3 loop spans 15 amino acids. Trimming cost V 4 bases and J 7 bases; bases outside gene matches: 10. The CDR3 loop is CASSPTGLDRNEQFF. DNA for the CDR3: TGCGCCAGCAGCCCAACCGGACTAGATAGGAATGAGCAGTTCTTC.

The rearrangement joins TRBV4-2 to TRBJ2-3, with 12 bases identical to TRBD2. Per the germline V gene, CDR1 is LGHNA and CDR2 is YNFKEQ. J gave up 5 bases and V 6 bases, and 3 bases lay outside the gene matches. CDR3 size: 14 residues. The CDR3 spells CASRLAGGKDTQYF. The CDR3 nucleotides are TGTGCCAGCAGACTAGCGGGGGGCAAAGATACGCAGTATTTT.

The table lists this clonotype with many counts. The gene calls are TRBV29-1 and TRBJ2-4; TRBD2 is a possible D gene (5 bases). The CDR3 covers 15 residues. Germline V gene data show CDR1 as SQVTM and CDR2 as ANQGSEA. Trimming cost V 4 bases and J 0 bases, with 13 bases left between them. In DNA form, the CDR3 reads TGCAGCGTTGTGGGCGGAGGACTAGCCAAAAACATTCAGTACTTC. Its translation is CSVVGGGLAKNIQYF.

V gene TRBV9 combines with J gene TRBJ1-1; D gene unclear. Trimming removed 3 bases at V and 5 bases at J, with 11 bases between. There are 13 residues in the CDR3. Per germline, CDR1 SGDLS and CDR2 YYNGEE. The chain's CDR3 is CASSGGMGTEAFF. CDR3 DNA sequence: TGTGCCAGCAGCGGAGGAATGGGGACTGAAGCTTTCTTT. Using reference TRBV9 and TRBJ1-1 for the parts outside the CDR3, the full variable domain is DSGVTQTPKHLITATGQRVTLRCSPRSGDLSVYWYQQSLDQGLQFLIQYYNGEERAKGNILERFSAQQFPDLHSELNLSSLELGDSALYFCASSGGMGTEAFFGQGTRLTVV.

The chain recombines TRBV11-1 with TRBJ1-1, with 7 bases aligning to TRBD1. Germline V lookup: CDR1 SGHAT, CDR2 FQDESV (reference sequence). The CDR3 loop spans 18 amino acids. Trimming removed 3 bases from V and 0 bases from J; junction bases left unmatched: 13. The CDR3 DNA reads TGTGCCAGCAGCTTTATTGCCGGACAGGACTGGGTGAACACTGAAGCTTTCTTT. Encoded protein: CASSFIAGQDWVNTEAFF.

This clonotype was seen more than once but under ten times. The V call is TRBV6-6, the J call TRBJ1-1; 9 bases match TRBD1. Germline CDR1 and CDR2: MNHNY and SVGAGI (reference sequence). Trimming removed 6 bases from V and 10 bases from J; junction bases left unmatched: 9. The CDR3 totals 13 residues. The CDR3 loop is CASSPRDRVAAFF. The CDR3, as DNA: TGTGCCAGCAGCCCCAGGGACAGGGTAGCAGCTTTCTTT.

This clonotype occurred many times. This sequence joins TRBV5-5 and TRBJ2-5; no clear D. The CDR3 runs to 14 residues. Looked up from germline, CDR1 is SGHKS and CDR2 is YYEKEE (reference sequence). V was pared by 0 bases and J by 0 bases, with 6 bases between. The CDR3 loop is CASSLESDQETQYF. CDR3 nucleotides: TGTGCCAGCAGCTTGGAGTCAGACCAAGAGACCCAGTACTTC.

This chain links TRBV4-2 with TRBJ1-5; maybe TRBD1 (5 bases). The CDR3 is 16 amino acids. Trimming took 3 bases from V and 4 from J, leaving 16 bases between them. Germline CDR1 LGHNA, CDR2 YNFKEQ. CDR3 amino acids: CASSQISQGANQPQHF. The CDR3 DNA is TGTGCCAGCAGCCAGATTTCTCAGGGCGCGAATCAGCCCCAGCATTTT.

In its sample, this clonotype was seen many times. The chain is built from TRBV20-1 and TRBJ2-3, with no clear D. Germline CDR1 and CDR2: DFQATT and SNEGSKA (reference sequence). The CDR3 totals 14 residues. Trimming shortened V by 0 bases and J by 3 bases, and 10 bases separated the two germline ends. The CDR3 DNA is TGCAGTGCTAGAGATAGTATGGGTACAGATACGCAGTATTTT. It is translated as CSARDSMGTDTQYF.

Ten or more counts support this clonotype. The V and J genes are TRBV16 and TRBJ1-1; D unresolved. Trimming took off 4 bases at V and 12 bases at J, with 21 bases between the two ends. Germline lookup yields CDR1 KGHSY and CDR2 FQNENV. The CDR3 consists of 14 residues. CDR3 sequence reads: CASSLRATDGETFF. For the CDR3, the DNA is TGTGCCAGCAGCCTTAGGGCTACGGATGGGGAGACTTTCTTT.

The V call is TRBV20-1, the J call TRBJ2-3; D is perhaps TRBD1 (6 bases). The V end was cut by 0 bases, the J end by 2 bases, with 12 bases between. Germline V gene lookup returns CDR1 DFQATT and CDR2 SNEGSKA (reference sequence). The CDR3 covers 15 residues. This CDR3 reads CSARDLQGPTDTQYF. The CDR3 DNA is TGCAGTGCTAGAGATCTTCAGGGGCCCACAGATACGCAGTATTTT.

This clonotype was counted at least ten times. V usage is TRBV7-9 and J usage is TRBJ1-5, with 7 bases that match TRBD1. The CDR3 is 14 residues long. The junction had 6 bases not matched to a gene; V was cut back by 4 bases and J by 6 bases. Germline CDR1 reads SEHNR; CDR2 reads FQNEAQ (reference sequence). CDR3 DNA sequence: TGTGCCAGCAGCTCGACAGGGATCGGTCAGCCCCAGCATTTT. Translating it yields CASSSTGIGQPQHF.

The V and J genes are TRBV12-3 or TRBV12-4 and TRBJ1-6; D not certain. V was clipped by 6 bases and J by 9 bases, with 15 bases between them. The CDR3 consists of 14 residues. The CDR3 region has the DNA TGTGCCAGCAGGGGCCCGGTAGGGAGTTCACCCCTCCACTTT. Protein product: CASRGPVGSSPLHF.